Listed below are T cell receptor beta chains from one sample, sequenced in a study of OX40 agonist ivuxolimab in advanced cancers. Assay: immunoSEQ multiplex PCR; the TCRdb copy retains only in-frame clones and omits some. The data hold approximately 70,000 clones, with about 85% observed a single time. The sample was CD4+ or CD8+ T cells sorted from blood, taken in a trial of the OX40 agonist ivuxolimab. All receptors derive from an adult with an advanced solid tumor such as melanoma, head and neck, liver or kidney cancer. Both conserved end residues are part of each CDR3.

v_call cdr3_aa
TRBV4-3 CASSQVGSNTEAFF
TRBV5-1 CASSLVGQGAPDTQYF
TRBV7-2 CASSSRPPLAGAQSEQFF
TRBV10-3 CAITPDLAKNIQYF
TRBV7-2 CASSSTYRGELFF
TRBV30 CAWSGDMGYEQYF
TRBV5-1 CASSFSDRTDTQYF
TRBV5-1 CASSPTVRGYTGELFF
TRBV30 CAWSPTGYEQYF
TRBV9 CASSGPPQRGGETQYF
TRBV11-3 CASKGRTGKLLHTGELFF
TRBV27 CASSLRGLAGGGSYNEQFF
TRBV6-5 CASSDRLVEAFF
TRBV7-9 CAAGAYGANVLTF
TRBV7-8 CASSIQGASSYEQYF
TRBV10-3 CAISEGGGGDYGYTF
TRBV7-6 CASSAHPTGYSSGANVLTF
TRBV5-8 CASSDRQGRAPEAFF
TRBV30 CAWRGGKENYNEQFF
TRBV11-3 CASSSGTAMNTEAFF
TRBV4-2 CASSFRGGDAETQYF
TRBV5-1 CASRESVGGYTEAFF
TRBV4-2 CASSQALTGGSYEQYF
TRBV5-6 CASSLGPTSGNTIYF
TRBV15 CATSRESGSSYNSPLHF
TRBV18 CASSRDGDSYEQYF
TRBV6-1 CASRSSYEQYF
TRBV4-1 CASSHEGTGTDTQYF